In this sample, the clone carrying this T cell receptor (beta chain) turned up many times. Its cognate antigen is unknown. The sample comes from a study of T cells after yellow fever vaccination. 5'RACE template switching added a universal primer site and UMIs to TCR cDNA. TCRdb re-analysed the 5' RACE reads in MiXCR, keeping a single row per CDR3 protein. The data show about 340,000 distinct CDR3 sequences, about 4% seen once. Regarding the study as a whole: The secondary response peaked faster, at day 5 versus 15, but was weaker. Most clones from primary vaccination were detected again post-booster (roughly 95% CD4, about 85% CD8).

V was clipped by 5 bases and J by 4 bases; unmatched bases: 7. This CDR3 has 16 residues. The germline gives CDR1 LGHNA, CDR2 YSLEER. The chain couples TRBV4-3 to TRBJ2-1; 11 bases are shared with TRBD2. This sample comprised PBMCs, obtained 5 days after the yellow fever booster vaccination. The sequence was obtained from a man aged 18 to 30 who received the YFV17D yellow fever vaccine. Here the CDR3 reads CASSGLAGGPYNEQFF. The CDR3 region has the DNA TGCGCCAGCAGCGGGCTAGCGGGGGGCCCTTACAATGAGCAGTTCTTC.